The clone carrying this T cell receptor (beta chain) was picked up a small number of times. Its antigen is not known. This entry is derived from a study of regulatory T cells in long-lasting Graves disease. The study's findings and limits: Newly diagnosed Graves' patients had higher TCR diversity than persistent ones. Among persistent patients, a larger number of public clonotypes were shared (roughly 2,700) than among newly diagnosed patients (approximately 970).

CDR3-region Arm-PCR and iRepertoire HTBI primers produced the TCR beta libraries. TCRdb redid the calling of the multiplex PCR reads with MiXCR, one entry per CDR3 protein. The table shows approximately 380,000 distinct CDR3 sequences, with more than 20% occurring only once. Per germline, CDR1 ENHRY and CDR2 SYGVKD. V gave up 2 bases and J gave up 5 bases; unmatched junction bases: 2. There are 15 residues in the CDR3. The time point here: persistent/refractory GD, antithyroid drugs over 5 years with positive TRAb. RNA isolated from PBMCs was used to make the TCR library. Patients all came to the study from an endocrinology department in Xi'an, China. With EDTA tubes as the receptacles, about 9 milliliters of peripheral blood were drawn.

The chain has TRBV10-3 and TRBJ1-4; 10 positions agree with TRBD1. The starting material was peripheral blood mononuclear cells (PBMCs), obtained when the disease was refractory, from a patient treated with antithyroid drugs. The sequence came from a female donor with Graves disease. In DNA form, the CDR3 reads TGTGCCATCAGTGAGGGACAGGGGGGGAATGAAAAACTGTTTTTT. Translation gives CAISEGQGGNEKLFF.